Following are 24 T cell receptor beta chains from one sample sequenced in a study of blood T cell repertoires in COVID-19. Clones were sequenced by immunoSEQ multiplex PCR, and TCRdb holds only the in-frame ones, with some missing. The table shows tens of thousands of clones, with around 88% occurring only once. Sequenced sample: peripheral blood. The receptor set was obtained from an older woman with acute or convalescent COVID-19.

V usage is TRBV18 and J usage is TRBJ1-2; 12 positions match TRBD1. Germline V gene data show CDR1 as KGHSH and CDR2 as LQKENI. CDR3 length: 16 amino acids. J gave up 2 bases and V 5 bases, and 6 bases lay outside the gene matches. CDR3 DNA: TGTGCCAGCTCAGAGGGACAGGGGGCTCCGAACTATGGCTACACCTTC. The encoded protein is CASSEGQGAPNYGYTF.

The chain links TRBV18 to TRBJ1-1, with 7 bases identical to TRBD1. This CDR3 has 15 residues. Germline V gene data show CDR1 as KGHSH and CDR2 as LQKENI. With 0 bases clipped from V and 1 base from J, the junction kept 2 bases outside the gene matches. The CDR3 reads CASSPPRQGNTEAFF. DNA for the CDR3: TGTGCCAGCTCACCACCCCGACAGGGGAACACTGAAGCTTTCTTT.

V gene TRBV18 combines with J gene TRBJ2-6; D is undetermined. This CDR3 comprises 17 residues. The germline V gene has CDR1 KGHSH and CDR2 LQKENI. V was trimmed by 3 bases and J by 0 bases, leaving 12 bases between them. The DNA of the CDR3 is TGTGCCAGCTCACCGGTTACAGTAGTCTCTGGGGCCAACGTCCTGACTTTC. Translation gives CASSPVTVVSGANVLTF. The full variable domain, in which reference TRBV18 and TRBJ2-6 provide the parts outside the CDR3, is NAGVMQNPRHLVRRRGQEARLRCSPMKGHSHVYWYRQLPEEGLKFMVYLQKENIIDESGMPKERFSAEFPKEGPSILRIQQVVRGDSAAYFCASSPVTVVSGANVLTFGAGSRLTVL.

DNA of the CDR3: TGTGCCACCAGCTCCCCCGGACTTGAAGCTTTCTTT. Its protein is CATSSPGLEAFF. V is TRBV15 and J is TRBJ1-1; D ambiguous. Trimming shortened V by 5 bases and J by 7 bases, and 11 bases separated the two germline ends. Germline loops: CDR1 LNHNV, CDR2 YYDKDF (reference sequence). The CDR3 loop spans 12 amino acids.

V gene TRBV4-1 combines with J gene TRBJ1-3, with 8 bases that match TRBD1. J was trimmed by 3 bases and V by 2 bases; bases with no gene match: 24. The CDR3 totals 22 residues. CDR1 MGHRA and CDR2 YSYEKL come from the germline V gene. CDR3 nucleotide sequence: TGCGCCAGCAGCCAAACCACTACTACCCCGGGACAGGCTAGCTCTGGTGGAAACACCATATATTTT. Translated: CASSQTTTTPGQASSGGNTIYF.

The V call is TRBV5-1, the J call TRBJ2-4; maybe TRBD2 (5 bases). Germline CDR1 and CDR2: SGHRS and YFSETQ. This CDR3 has 17 residues. The ends were cut back, 3 bases at V and 1 base at J, with 17 bases in the middle. CDR3 nucleotide sequence: TGCGCCAGCAGCTGGGAGACAACAGTTTGGGCCAAAAACATTCAGTACTTC. Protein product: CASSWETTVWAKNIQYF. Full variable domain (rest looked up from reference TRBV5-1 and TRBJ2-4): KAGVTQTPRYLIKTRGQQVTLSCSPISGHRSVSWYQQTPGQGLQFLFEYFSETQRNKGNFPGRFSGRQFSNSRSEMNVSTLELGDSALYLCASSWETTVWAKNIQYFGAGTRLSVL.

CDR3 DNA sequence: TGTGCCAGCAGTGACTTTCCGAGCTCTGGGGCCAACGTCCTGACTTTC. Translated: CASSDFPSSGANVLTF. This chain uses TRBV2 with TRBJ2-6; D ambiguous. The V gene lost 3 bases and the J gene lost 0 bases, with 9 bases spanning the gap. This CDR3 region has 16 residues. Per the germline V gene, CDR1 is SNHLY and CDR2 is FYNNEI.

The CDR3 nucleotides are TGCGCCAGCAGCCGGGACAGGTCGTCCTACGAGCAGTACTTC. Protein sequence: CASSRDRSSYEQYF. The chain couples TRBV4-1 to TRBJ2-7; 8 positions agree with TRBD1. The CDR3 runs 14 residues. V was pared by 4 bases and J by 1 base, with 3 bases of the junction left unmatched. The V gene's germline CDR1 is MGHRA and CDR2 YSYEKL.

The J gene is TRBJ2-1, the V gene TRBV5-1, with D hard to call. The CDR3 totals 14 residues. The germline V and J ends were trimmed by 0 bases and 4 bases, with 8 bases remaining between them. CDR1 and CDR2 from the germline V gene are SGHRS and YFSETQ. In DNA, the CDR3 is TGCGCCAGCAGCTTGGTAACGCAGTACAATGAGCAGTTCTTC. It codes for CASSLVTQYNEQFF.

The genes are TRBV2 and TRBJ2-6; D uncertain. The ends were cut back, 6 bases at V and 4 bases at J, with 7 bases in the middle. CDR1 is SNHLY and CDR2 is FYNNEI in the germline V gene. The CDR3 has 13 residues. The DNA for the CDR3 is TGTGCCAGCAGGTTTATCGGGGCCAACGTCCTGACTTTC. The encoded protein is CASRFIGANVLTF.

The rearrangement links TRBV29-1 to TRBJ2-7, with 7 bases fitting TRBD2. The germline V gene has CDR1 SQVTM and CDR2 ANQGSEA. V lost 6 bases and J lost 3; bases outside the gene matches: 11. CDR3 length: 14 amino acids. CDR3 nucleotides: TGCAGCGTCGGCGGGGTAGCGGGCCGCTACGAGCAGTACTTC. Protein sequence: CSVGGVAGRYEQYF.

V is TRBV6-6 and J is TRBJ2-1, with D possibly TRBD2 on 5 matching bases. Germline CDR1 and CDR2: MNHNY and SVGAGI (reference sequence). The V gene lost 7 bases and the J gene lost 0 bases, with 13 bases spanning the gap. The length of the CDR3 is 15 residues. The CDR3 DNA reads TGTGCCAGCAAAGGACGGGGTAGCTCCTACAATGAGCAGTTCTTC. Translated: CASKGRGSSYNEQFF.

This sequence joins TRBV3-1 (or the pseudogene TRBV3-2) and TRBJ1-6; a possible D gene is TRBD1 (5 bases). Germline assignment: CDR1 LGHDT and CDR2 YNNKEL (reference sequence). The CDR3 sequence is 14 residues long. V lost 6 bases to trimming and J lost 5 bases, with 11 bases between them. The CDR3 region is CASRLGGNNSPLHF. The DNA of the CDR3 is TGTGCCAGCAGATTGGGGGGGAATAATTCACCCCTCCACTTT.

The chain combines TRBV3-1 (or the pseudogene TRBV3-2) with TRBJ1-2; 7 bases map to TRBD1. With 2 bases clipped from V and 6 bases from J, the junction kept 6 bases outside the gene matches. CDR3 length: 14 amino acids. CDR1 is LGHDT, CDR2 YNNKEL, per germline (reference sequence). The CDR3 protein is CASSQPATGNGYTF. In nucleotides, the CDR3 is TGTGCCAGCAGCCAACCCGCGACAGGGAATGGCTACACCTTC.

The chain combines TRBV5-6 with TRBJ2-6; TRBD1 matches 9 bases. The CDR3 has 17 amino acids. Germline V CDR1 and CDR2: SGHDT, YYEEEE. The ends lost 8 bases at V and 0 bases at J; junction bases unmatched: 9. The CDR3 DNA is TGTGCCAGTTGGGGACAGGGCTCTTACTCTGGGGCCAACGTCCTGACTTTC. It codes for CASWGQGSYSGANVLTF.

This sequence joins TRBV2 and TRBJ2-2, with 7 positions matching TRBD1. Germline values: CDR1 SNHLY, CDR2 FYNNEI. V gave up 6 bases and J gave up 6 bases; unmatched junction bases: 7. This CDR3 has 14 residues. The CDR3 loop is CASSFGQVSGELFF. The DNA for the CDR3 is TGTGCCAGCAGCTTCGGACAGGTCTCCGGGGAGCTGTTTTTT.

The V and J genes are TRBV29-1 and TRBJ2-7, with D perhaps matching TRBD1 (6 bases). The CDR3 totals 11 residues. Trimming removed 3 bases from V and 5 bases from J, with 8 bases in between. Germline V gene lookup returns CDR1 SQVTM and CDR2 ANQGSEA. The CDR3 loop is CSVENRDEQYF. CDR3 coding DNA: TGCAGCGTTGAGAACAGGGACGAGCAGTACTTC.

V is TRBV29-1 and J is TRBJ1-4, with D unresolved. The CDR3 has 13 amino acids. CDR1 and CDR2 from the germline V gene are SQVTM and ANQGSEA. Trimming left V 3 bases short and J 7 bases short, with 12 bases between. The CDR3 spells CSVDEGSGEKLFF. The CDR3 DNA is TGCAGCGTTGATGAGGGTAGCGGTGAAAAACTGTTTTTT.

J is TRBJ2-2 and V is TRBV9, with 8 bases identical to TRBD2. Germline CDR1 is SGDLS and CDR2 is YYNGEE. The length of the CDR3 is 17 residues. V lost 3 bases, J lost 2 bases, and 9 bases stayed unmatched. CDR3 residues: CASSEAGALINTGELFF. CDR3 bases: TGTGCCAGCAGCGAAGCGGGAGCCCTTATTAACACCGGGGAGCTGTTTTTT.

The chain carries TRBV5-5 and TRBJ1-4; 8 bases fit TRBD1. Losses at the gene ends were 0 bases for V and 8 bases for J; bases not matched to a gene: 12. Germline CDR1 reads SGHKS; CDR2 reads YYEKEE (reference sequence). CDR3 length equals 17 residues. The CDR3: CASSLGMGQALGEKLFF. CDR3 DNA sequence: TGTGCCAGCAGCTTGGGTATGGGACAGGCTTTGGGGGAAAAACTGTTTTTT.

The rearrangement joins TRBV7-9 to TRBJ1-2, with TRBD1 identical over 11 bases. With 1 base clipped from V and 5 bases from J, the junction kept 9 bases outside the gene matches. Germline lookup yields CDR1 SEHNR and CDR2 FQNEAQ (reference sequence). There are 17 residues in the CDR3. DNA for the CDR3: TGTGCCAGCAGCTTAGTAAGGACAGGGGGCGCTTATTATGGCTACACCTTC. Translating it yields CASSLVRTGGAYYGYTF.

This clone came up once. V and J are TRBV12-3 or TRBV12-4 and TRBJ2-4; D uncertain. The CDR3 length is 13 residues. Trimming shortened V by 1 base and J by 6 bases, and 7 bases separated the two germline ends. CDR3 DNA sequence: TGTGCCAGCAGTTTAGGTGGCTTAAACATTCAGTACTTC. The encoded protein is CASSLGGLNIQYF.

The CDR3 reads CASSSGRRGNEQFF. The DNA of the CDR3 is TGTGCCAGCTCCAGCGGCCGCCGAGGGAATGAGCAGTTCTTC. The genes are TRBV6-5 and TRBJ2-1, with D possibly TRBD2 on 5 matching bases. The germline CDR1 and CDR2 sequences are MNHEY and SVGAGI. CDR3 length: 14 amino acids. The germline V and J ends were trimmed by 8 bases and 7 bases, with 18 bases remaining between them.

This sequence joins TRBV7-6 and TRBJ2-1; perhaps TRBD2 as D (5 bases). Germline loops: CDR1 SGHVS, CDR2 FNYEAQ. The CDR3 has 14 residues. Deletions cut 0 bases from V and 5 bases from J, with 8 bases between. The CDR3 DNA sequence: TGTGCCAGCAGCTTAGCGGTGGGAGACAATGAGCAGTTCTTC. This sequence encodes CASSLAVGDNEQFF.